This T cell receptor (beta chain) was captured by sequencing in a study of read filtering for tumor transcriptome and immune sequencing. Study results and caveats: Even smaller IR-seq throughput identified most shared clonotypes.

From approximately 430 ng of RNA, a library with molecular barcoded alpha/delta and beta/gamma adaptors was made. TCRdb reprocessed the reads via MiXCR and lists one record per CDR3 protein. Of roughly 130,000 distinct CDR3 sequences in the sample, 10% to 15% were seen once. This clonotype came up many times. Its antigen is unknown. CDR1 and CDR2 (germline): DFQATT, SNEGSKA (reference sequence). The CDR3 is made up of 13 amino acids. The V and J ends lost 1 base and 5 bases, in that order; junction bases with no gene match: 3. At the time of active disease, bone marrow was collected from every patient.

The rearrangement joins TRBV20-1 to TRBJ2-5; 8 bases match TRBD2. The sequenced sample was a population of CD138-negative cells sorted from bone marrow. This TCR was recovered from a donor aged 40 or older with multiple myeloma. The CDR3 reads CSARVAGTETQYF. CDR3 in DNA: TGCAGTGCTAGAGTAGCGGGAACGGAGACCCAGTACTTC.